This record concerns one TCR beta chain sequence. TCRdb's copy holds only in-frame clones and misses some; the assay was immunoSEQ multiplex PCR. The table includes about 64,000 clones, 91% detected once. The time point was: cycle 4 day 1 (C4D1), after about 6 weeks of nivolumab. Every one of the patients relapsed after autologous stem cell transplantation (brentuximab vedotin exposure was variable). Under best response, outcomes were complete response, partial response or progressive disease. CDR1 and CDR2 from the germline V gene are SEHNR and FQNEAQ (reference sequence). J was trimmed by 10 bases and V by 4 bases; bases with no gene match: 9. The CDR3 consists of 13 residues. This sample is part of a study of PD-1 blockade in classical Hodgkin lymphoma.

The V call is TRBV7-9, the J call TRBJ1-1, with TRBD1 matching 7 bases. This TCR was recovered from a human donor with classical Hodgkin lymphoma. Material: peripheral blood mononuclear cells (PBMCs), obtained before the fourth cycle of nivolumab. The CDR3 region is CASSSTGAGIAFF. The DNA of the CDR3 is TGTGCCAGCAGCTCCACAGGGGCGGGAATAGCTTTCTTT.